Following are 5 T cell receptor beta chains from one sample sequenced in a study of blood T cell repertoires in COVID-19. The table came from immunoSEQ multiplex PCR; TCRdb's copy has only in-frame clones and leaves some out. The repertoire consists of over 150,000 clones, with approximately 84% occurring once and the leading ten covering roughly 10%. Sequencing was performed on peripheral blood. These receptors all come from a man between 70 and 80 years old with active or convalescent COVID-19.

V is TRBV2 and J is TRBJ1-2, with 9 bases fitting TRBD1. CDR3 size: 15 residues. V gave up 3 bases and J gave up 2 bases; unmatched junction bases: 4. CDR1 is SNHLY and CDR2 is FYNNEI in the germline V gene. CDR3 sequence reads: CASSDWTGVNYGYTF. DNA for the CDR3: TGTGCCAGCAGTGATTGGACAGGGGTGAACTATGGCTACACCTTC.

The chain has TRBV7-3 and TRBJ1-1; D unclear. The CDR3 is 14 residues long. Germline lookup yields CDR1 SGHTA and CDR2 FQGTGA. Deletions cut 1 base from V and 0 bases from J, with 6 bases between. CDR3 amino acids: CASSLMSLNTEAFF. CDR3 nucleotide sequence: TGTGCCAGCAGCTTAATGTCGTTGAACACTGAAGCTTTCTTT.

The chain couples TRBV5-1 to TRBJ2-1, with TRBD2 as a possible D gene (5 bases). This CDR3 comprises 16 residues. The germline V gene has CDR1 SGHRS and CDR2 YFSETQ. V lost 0 bases, J lost 1 base, and 11 bases lay in between. CDR3 nucleotide sequence: TGCGCCAGCAGCTTGGACGGGCGGGCATCCTACAATGAGCAGTTCTTC. As protein: CASSLDGRASYNEQFF.

This clone was seen only a few times. V and J are TRBV7-6 and TRBJ2-2, with D perhaps TRBD2 (6 bases). Germline V gives CDR1 SGHVS, CDR2 FNYEAQ. V was trimmed by 5 bases and J by 1 base, leaving 11 bases between them. This CDR3 is built from 15 residues. The CDR3 sequence is CASSPGTLNTGELFF. CDR3 nucleotide sequence: TGTGCCAGCAGCCCCGGGACTTTGAACACCGGGGAGCTGTTTTTT.

The rearrangement links TRBV5-1 to TRBJ1-4; TRBD1 might be the D (5 bases). V was shortened by 3 bases and J by 6 bases, with 15 bases between the two germline ends. The CDR3 totals 15 residues. From germline, CDR1 is SGHRS and CDR2 YFSETQ. CDR3 sequence (DNA): TGCGCCAGCAGCTCGGCGGGGGGAGACCATGAAAAACTGTTTTTT. This codes for CASSSAGGDHEKLFF. Complete variable domain (other parts from reference TRBV5-1 and TRBJ1-4): KAGVTQTPRYLIKTRGQQVTLSCSPISGHRSVSWYQQTPGQGLQFLFEYFSETQRNKGNFPGRFSGRQFSNSRSEMNVSTLELGDSALYLCASSSAGGDHEKLFFGSGTQLSVL.